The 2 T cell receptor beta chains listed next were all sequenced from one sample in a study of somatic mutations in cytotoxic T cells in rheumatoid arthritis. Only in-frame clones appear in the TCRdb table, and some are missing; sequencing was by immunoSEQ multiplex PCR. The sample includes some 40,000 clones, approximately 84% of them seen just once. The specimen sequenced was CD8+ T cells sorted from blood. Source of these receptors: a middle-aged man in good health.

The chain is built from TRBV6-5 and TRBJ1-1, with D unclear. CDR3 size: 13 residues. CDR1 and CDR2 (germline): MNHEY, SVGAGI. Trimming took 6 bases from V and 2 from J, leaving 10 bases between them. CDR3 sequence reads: CASRTEVNTEAFF. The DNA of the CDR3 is TGTGCCAGCAGGACCGAAGTTAACACTGAAGCTTTCTTT.

The CDR3 nucleotides are TGTGCCAGCAGTTCACTGACTAGCCGGGACTACGAGCAGTACTTC. Amino acids: CASSSLTSRDYEQYF. V gene TRBV27 combines with J gene TRBJ2-5, with 7 bases fitting TRBD2. The J call may be mistaken, given a closer DNA end match to TRBJ2-7. This CDR3 contains 15 residues. Per germline, CDR1 MNHEY and CDR2 SMNVEV (reference sequence).